This T cell receptor (beta chain) came from a study of Graves' ophthalmopathy and Graves' hyperthyroidism (dated by TCRdb to 2016 to 2019). At the level of the whole study: Peripheral blood was collected before any treatment was given, at the time of initial diagnosis. TCR beta repertoire signatures were used to distinguish Graves' ophthalmopathy from Graves' hyperthyroidism and to predict progression to ophthalmopathy. In total, around 140 blood samples were TCR-sequenced: 43 ophthalmopathy, over 70 hyperthyroidism and some 17 hyperthyroidism-to-ophthalmopathy patients. A discovery set of 100 patients (roughly 43 ophthalmopathy, 57 stable hyperthyroidism) was enrolled to explore V-J signatures distinguishing ophthalmopathy from hyperthyroidism. Following sampling, methimazole starting at 30 mg daily was administered to hyperthyroidism patients, and high-dose intravenous methylprednisolone was administered to ophthalmopathy patients. In more than five hyperthyroidism patients, the T-cell repertoires found in thyroid tissue were compared with those found in blood. An independent validation cohort comprised 18 hyperthyroidism patients and some 16 patients who later progressed from hyperthyroidism to ophthalmopathy.

CDR1 and CDR2, per the germline V gene (reference sequence), are SEHNR and FQNEAQ. Trimming removed 11 bases from V and 6 bases from J, leaving 23 bases between the germline ends. The CDR3 contains 16 residues, cysteine and phenylalanine counted. The read is trimmed to its CDR3 DNA, 48 bases read in frame from base 1. Here is what the overall study found, with its caveats: No statistical method was used to predetermine the sample size, and group allocation was not hidden from the investigators. In validation, the model predicted ophthalmopathy progression with about 71% sensitivity and about 73% specificity; roughly eleven predicted patients were CT-confirmed with GO in a median of approximately 6.5 months. In cross-validation, the 13-signature model distinguished ophthalmopathy from stable hyperthyroidism with 85% to 90% sensitivity and about 84% specificity, and in the test set the corresponding values were approximately 80% and 75%. Most expanded thyroid clonotypes with a frequency above 0.001 also appeared in blood, which suggests that blood repertoires may reflect the immune response in the thyroid.

TCR beta CDR3 regions were amplified from RNA transcripts for repertoire sequencing. The first round was an RT-PCR using HTBI primers with the Qiagen OneStep RT-PCR kit, and this first round was followed by a second-round multiplex PCR, then size selection and purification. Sequencing of the libraries was carried out on an Illumina HiSeq2000 in paired-end mode with 100 bp reads. Per the source publication's procedure: SOAPnuke was used to process the reads, throwing out any read that had adapters, had uncalled bases, had a mean Phred below 15, or lacked an exact constant-primer or identifier match. COPE v1.2.5 was used to merge high-quality paired reads. Each unique nucleotide sequence was defined as a clonotype, and clonotypes were aligned to IMGT TRB V, D and J references with MiTCR v1.1. Only V-J combinations with frequency above 0.0001 were analysed, covering approximately 99% of repertoires. A TCR clonal expansion and chaos score per V-J combination was defined as the ratio of F50 clonal expansion to chaos observed in the TCRdist matrix. Features were reduced by Welch's t-statistics and random forest to 10 to 15 V-J combinations, which fed a naive Bayes classifier. Thyroid-blood repertoire similarity was quantified with the Morisita-Horn index. TCRdb applied fastp at Q25 and MiXCR to the public reads, then kept only in-frame beta chains. Each CDR3 protein gets just one entry, which takes the most common genes and DNA from the rows behind it. V and J calls and clone size were set by TCRdb, not the authors. This sample is represented by roughly 700,000 distinct CDR3 sequences; 40% of them were singletons. The ten biggest clones cover roughly 46% of the sample.

Patients with ophthalmopathy had moderately to severely active disease, with a Clinical Activity Score of 3 or more, a NOSPECS grade of 4 or more, and a disease duration of less than 3 months. Patients were excluded if they had other autoimmune diseases, uncontrolled infections, pregnancy or lactation. Clinical symptoms, serum thyroxine, TRAb, thyroid ultrasound and orbital computed tomography formed the basis of the diagnosis. Ficoll-Paque density gradient centrifugation was used to isolate PBMCs from approximately 11 ml of fresh peripheral blood. Total RNA was extracted using Trizol reagent, and RNA quality was checked on an Agilent 2100 Bioanalyzer. The table lists this clonotype with a few counts. No antigen is known for it. Nothing much larger sits one base from this clone, and base qualities are not available.

Sequencing input: peripheral blood. The V gene is TRBV7-9 and the J gene is TRBJ1-6; there is no confident call for the D gene. The TCR was taken from an adult man with Graves' ophthalmopathy. The nucleotide sequence is TGTGCCTGGAGTGTAAGTTCCGGCAGGATTAATTCACCCCTCCACTTT. Its translation is CAWSVSSGRINSPLHF.